The subject of this entry is one TCR beta chain. Its antigen remains unidentified. Within one base of it there is no much larger clone, and no base qualities were kept. The CDR3 sequence holds 14 residues, the cysteine and phenylalanine included. Only CDR3 DNA remains: 42 bases, in frame from the first base. Relative to germline, V is missing 5 bases and J is missing 4 bases, with 4 bases of the junction outside any gene match. Donors were a few dozen systemically healthy Caucasian individuals from Russia aged roughly 6 to 90 years. Each donor gave approximately 10 milliliters of peripheral blood, collected into EDTA-treated Vacutainer tubes. PBMCs were isolated by Ficoll-Paque density-gradient centrifugation, with at least 7 million obtained per sample. Total RNA, at least 5 micrograms per sample, was extracted from PBMCs with Trizol reagent. The percentages of naive CD45RAhigh/CD27high T cells were determined by flow cytometry on a PBMC aliquot from every donor.

This sample is drawn from a study of blood T cells in healthy people across ages (dated by TCRdb to between 2014 and 2017). Turning to the overall study: In model experiments, template switching captured roughly one uniquely barcoded TCR beta cDNA molecule for every two T cells. Four age groups were formed from the donors: young (average approximately 15 years), middle-aged (approximately 40), aged (about 68) and long-lived (about 75). To avoid experimental bias, donors of different ages were spread randomly across the sequencing lanes. For two donors (one aged 18 to 30 and one aged 80 or older), the study analyzed two additional independent replicas of 1 million unique cDNA reads from the same blood draw. Age-related changes in TCR beta repertoire diversity were measured in the study by deep sequencing normalized with unique cDNA molecular identifiers.

General findings and caveats noted by the study authors: Because profiling used bulk unsorted PBMCs, naive and antigen-experienced compartments could not be compared conclusively. Donor CMV infection status was unknown, potentially confounding age-related changes in expanded clonotypes. Observed TCR beta diversity correlated strongly with the percentage of naive T cells measured by flow cytometry. The long-lived group showed more naive CD4+ T cells, fewer expanded clones and increased TCR diversity than the aged group, suggesting age selection. Estimates of total diversity based on one million sequenced T cells were regarded as lower bounds and as underestimates. Observed TCR beta diversity per million T cells fell roughly linearly with age, and a significant reduction was already apparent by age about 43.

The library was produced with 5' RACE. Instrument on record: Illumina HiSeq 2500. A second about 7 to 11 cycle PCR used a sample-barcoded 5' primer and a J-beta primer mix. A template-switch 5' adaptor carrying 12 random nucleotides introduced a unique molecular identifier onto each TCR beta cDNA molecule. At least 2.5 million CDR3-containing paired-end reads were obtained from each sample. First-strand cDNA was synthesized from all RNA with the Mint cDNA synthesis kit, primed by a TRBC-specific oligonucleotide. Following uracil-DNA glycosylase treatment, all cDNA underwent a first 18-cycle PCR with the universal primers M1SS and BC2_uni_R. Regarding the original processing steps: Each sample was normalized by randomly selecting 1 million high-quality reads, each carrying a distinct molecular identifier. Instead of being binned into consensus sequences, reads that shared molecular identifiers were thrown out. MiTCR, set to a Q25 quality threshold and the strictest error-elimination algorithm, was used for CDR3 identification, clonotype clustering and error correction. A nonparametric unseen species model using Euler transformation provided a lower-bound estimate of total TCR beta diversity. TCRdb redid the processing of the public reads, applying fastp at Q25 and MiXCR, and retained in-frame beta chains. Each entry merges the rows of one CDR3 protein and shows their most common DNA and genes. V and J calls and clone size were set by TCRdb, not the authors. This sample comprises about 680,000 distinct CDR3 sequences, around half of them detected only once. The ten largest clones add up to about 32% of the sample.

The sequencing input was blood. This chain is built from TRBV12-3 or TRBV12-4 and TRBJ1-2; TRBD1 agrees with 10 junctional bases. The clonotype comes from a woman in her sixties in good health. The CDR3 region has the sequence CASSPTGGGYGYTF. Read as DNA, the sequence is TGTGCCAGCAGTCCGACAGGGGGCGGCTATGGCTACACCTTC.